Listed below are T cell receptor beta chains from one sample, sequenced in a study of T cell repertoires in cytomegalovirus infection. TCRdb recomputed calls from the reads with MiXCR, one row per CDR3 protein. The sample shows hundreds of thousands of distinct CDR3 sequences, around a third of them seen only once. These receptors' antigens are unknown. The input for sequencing was cultured CD8+ T cells from PBMCs, taken from culture after CMV antigen stimulation. The source is a human donor in good health (CMV status not recorded). Some clones in this sample may be carry-over from other donors' samples. The CDR3 runs from the conserved cysteine through the conserved F or W. Fields, in order: D gene, V gene, clone size, J gene, CDR3 protein, CDR3 DNA. A D gene is named only where the DNA matches it firmly. Some rows mark clone size as missing; the rest say once, few, many or name a class of expanded clone.

NA	TRBV6-5	NA	TRBJ1-1	CASSYSGSLGAEAFF	TGTGCCAGCAGTTACTCGGGCTCTCTGGGGGCTGAAGCTTTCTTT
TRBD1	TRBV3-1	NA	TRBJ2-3	CASSQAGQGEADTQYF	TGTGCCAGCAGCCAAGCGGGCCAGGGGGAAGCAGATACGCAGTATTTT
NA	TRBV6-1	NA	TRBJ2-5	CASMSGPTQYF	TGTGCCAGCATGTCCGGGCCGACCCAGTACTTC
NA	TRBV19	NA	TRBJ1-5	CASNGQWVSNQPQHF	TGTGCCAGTAATGGACAGTGGGTAAGCAATCAGCCCCAGCATTTT
TRBD2	TRBV7-2	NA	TRBJ2-2	CASSRGTLAGGLDTGELFF	TGTGCCAGCAGCCGAGGAACCCTAGCGGGGGGGCTGGACACCGGGGAGCTGTTTTTT
NA	TRBV12-3/TRBV12-4	NA	TRBJ1-5	CASSSETDNNQPQHF	TGTGCCAGCAGTTCTGAGACGGATAACAATCAGCCCCAGCATTTT
NA	TRBV6-6	NA	TRBJ1-6	CASSYSSTGEASPLHF	TGTGCCAGCAGTTACTCGAGTACGGGGGAGGCGTCACCCCTCCACTTT
NA	TRBV24-1	NA	TRBJ2-2	CATLPQWGAWTGELFF	TGTGCCACCCTACCCCAGTGGGGGGCATGGACCGGGGAGCTGTTTTTT
NA	TRBV29-1	NA	TRBJ1-3	CSASGGGGNTIYF	TGCAGCGCGTCCGGAGGAGGAGGAAACACCATATATTTT
TRBD2	TRBV2	many	TRBJ2-1	CASRDPSGRSYNEQFF	TGTGCCAGCAGGGACCCTAGCGGGAGGTCCTACAATGAGCAGTTCTTC
NA	TRBV15	NA	TRBJ2-3	CATSGRSDTQYF	TGTGCCACCAGCGGACGGTCAGATACGCAGTATTTT
NA	TRBV7-8	NA	TRBJ1-5	CASSLYALGDGLEPQHF	TGTGCCAGCAGCTTATACGCCCTCGGGGATGGATTGGAGCCCCAGCATTTT
TRBD1	TRBV20-1	few	TRBJ1-2	CSADRVTDYGYTF	TGCAGTGCCGACAGGGTTACGGACTATGGCTACACCTTC
NA	TRBV6-1	NA	TRBJ1-5	CASSVPYQPQHF	TGTGCCAGCAGCGTCCCTTATCAGCCCCAGCATTTT
TRBD1	TRBV12-3/TRBV12-4	NA	TRBJ1-2	CASREQGPLGYGYTF	TGTGCCAGCAGGGAACAGGGGCCGCTTGGCTATGGCTACACCTTC
NA	TRBV5-4	few	TRBJ1-3	CASFSGNTIYF	TGTGCCAGCTTCTCTGGAAACACCATATATTTT
TRBD1	TRBV27	NA	TRBJ1-5	CASSPSGGLQPQHF	TGTGCCAGCAGTCCCTCAGGGGGGCTTCAGCCCCAGCATTTT
TRBD2	TRBV5-8	NA	TRBJ2-1	CASSLGISGYNEQFF	TGTGCCAGCAGCTTGGGCATTAGCGGGTACAATGAGCAGTTCTTC
NA	TRBV6-1	NA	TRBJ1-2	CASRAQGNLYGYTF	TGTGCCAGCAGGGCCCAAGGGAATCTCTATGGCTACACCTTC